This paragraph covers one T cell receptor beta chain sequence. The antigen is undetermined. Stable disease denoted Graves' hyperthyroidism without ophthalmopathy progression within 18 months. Uncontrolled infection, other autoimmune disease, pregnancy or lactation barred patients from enrollment. This entry belongs to a study of T cells in Graves' hyperthyroidism and ophthalmopathy. Study-wide findings and caveats: Ophthalmopathy, as predicted by the model, came a median roughly 6.3 months after the prediction.

J was trimmed by 2 bases and V by 6 bases; bases with no gene match: 4. Per germline, CDR1 LNHDA and CDR2 SQIVND (reference sequence). This CDR3 is 15 amino acids long. Amplified TCR beta CDR3 regions came from RNA transcripts. HTBI primers were employed in a first-round RT-PCR of the TCR CDR3. One entry per CDR3 protein results from TCRdb running MiXCR on the multiplex PCR reads. The sample includes some 420,000 distinct CDR3 sequences, roughly 13% of them seen just once. Sequencing used blood. The sequence derives from a woman aged 18 to 35 with Graves' hyperthyroidism. J is TRBJ2-2 and V is TRBV19, with 9 nucleotides matching TRBD2. DNA for the CDR3: TGTGCCAGTAGCTGGCTAGCGGGAAACACCGGGGAGCTGTTTTTT. It codes for CASSWLAGNTGELFF.